One sample yielded the 15 T cell receptor beta chains listed below, sequenced in a study of T cell clonality in common variable immunodeficiency. Sequencing was performed with immunoSEQ multiplex PCR; in TCRdb, only in-frame clones are kept and a portion is missing. The sample holds about 52,000 clones, and no clone turns up only once. Input material: peripheral blood mononuclear cells. All receptors come from a person aged 18 to 70 in good health.

This clone has a handful of counts. The read gets to within 3 residues of the CDR3 end, and the germline J gene fills in the rest. The V and J genes are TRBV7-2 and TRBJ2-7; 8 bases match TRBD2. Trimming took 5 bases from V and 2 from J; bases not matched to a gene: 2. The CDR3 is made up of 13 amino acids. Germline-derived CDR1 and CDR2 are SGHTA and FQGNSA. The CDR3 loop is CASSKGLAYEQYF. The covered CDR3 bases are TGTGCCAGCAGCAAGGGACTAGCCTACGAG.

This clone showed up many times. The junction differs from germline at one of its ends, possibly a read error. The read falls 3 residues short of the CDR3 end, and the missing part is taken from the germline J gene. The chain employs TRBV5-1 and TRBJ1-1; perhaps TRBD1 as D (5 bases). This CDR3 spans 12 amino acids. Per germline, CDR1 SGHRS and CDR2 YFSETQ. Partial CDR3 DNA: TGCGCCAGCAGCTTAGAGGGGACTGGA. This translates into CASSLEGTG. The CDR3, in full, reads CASSLEGTGAFF. The entire variable domain, with the rest obtained from reference TRBV5-1 and TRBJ1-1, is as follows: KAGVTQTPRYLIKTRGQQVTLSCSPISGHRSVSWYQQTPGQGLQFLFEYFSETQRNKGNFPGRFSGRQFSNSRSEMNVSTLELGDSALYLCASSLEGTGAFFGQGTRLTVV.

This clone came up many times. This CDR3 reads CASSEALRVNQPQHF. The part of the CDR3 DNA that was read is TGTGCCAGCAGTGAAGCGCTCAGGGTCAATCAGCCC. J is TRBJ1-5 and V is TRBV2, with a weak D call TRBD1 (5 bases). The read ends 3 residues before the CDR3 terminus; that terminus is restored from the germline J gene. CDR3 size: 15 residues. The germline CDR1 and CDR2 sequences are SNHLY and FYNNEI. Trimming cost V 0 bases and J 3 bases, with 9 bases left between them.

A word on this clone: The sequence runs out 3 residues before the end of the CDR3; the remainder is reconstructed from the germline J gene. The V and J genes are TRBV7-2 and TRBJ1-1; TRBD1 might be the D (6 bases). Germline loops: CDR1 SGHTA, CDR2 FQGNSA. V lost 10 bases, J lost 1 base, and 16 bases lay in between. The CDR3 runs 14 residues. CDR3 amino acids: CAKQGGGQNTEAFF. The CDR3 DNA, read in part, is TGTGCCAAACAGGGAGGGGGACAGAACACTGAA.

This clone was seen many times. Read sequence stops 3 residues before the CDR3 end, and the germline J gene provides the missing end. The V and J genes are TRBV19 and TRBJ2-1; 7 nucleotides match TRBD1. The CDR3 sequence is 15 residues long. CDR1 is LNHDA and CDR2 is SQIVND in the germline V gene (reference sequence). V lost 3 bases and J lost 3; bases outside the gene matches: 5. The part of the CDR3 DNA that was read is TGTGCCAGTAGTATCCGGGACAGCTACTACAATGAG. Amino acids: CASSIRDSYYNE. The full CDR3 is CASSIRDSYYNEQFF.

This clone was seen many times. The read ends 3 residues early relative to the CDR3; the germline J gene fills the gap. V usage is TRBV18 and J usage is TRBJ1-6; tentatively, D is TRBD1 (6 bases). Trimming cost V 2 bases and J 4 bases, with 9 bases left between them. CDR1 KGHSH and CDR2 LQKENI come from the germline V gene. The CDR3 is made up of 15 amino acids. The sequenced CDR3 bases are TGTGCCAGCTCACCAGGGGACAAATATAATTCACCC. Amino acid sequence: CASSPGDKYNSP. The full CDR3 protein reads CASSPGDKYNSPLHF.

To note about this clone: The read is 3 residues too short to cover the CDR3 end, so that end is filled in from the germline J gene. The chain recombines TRBV7-9 with TRBJ2-1; 8 nucleotides align to TRBD2. Germline V gene sequence: CDR1 SEHNR, CDR2 FQNEAQ (reference sequence). This CDR3 contains 15 residues. Trimming removed 5 bases from V and 7 bases from J; junction bases left unmatched: 10. CDR3 in amino acids: CASSNRAPGGNEQFF. CDR3 DNA (partial): TGTGCCAGCAGCAACCGGGCTCCGGGGGGGAATGAG.

There are many counts of this clone. Read sequence stops 3 residues before the CDR3 end, and the germline J gene provides the missing end. The chain links TRBV6-2 or TRBV6-3 to TRBJ1-1; TRBD1 is a possible D gene (6 bases). The CDR3 spans 15 residues. The germline V gene has CDR1 MNHEY and CDR2 SVGEGT. The covered CDR3 bases are TGTGCCAGCAGTTACTCCTGGACAGCTCAATTACAA. The encoded protein is CASSYSWTAQLQ. The whole CDR3 sequence is CASSYSWTAQLQAFF.

This clone was seen many times. The sequenced fragment ends 3 residues before the CDR3 boundary, so the rest is inferred from the germline J gene. J is TRBJ2-7 and V is TRBV18; 8 nucleotides agree with TRBD1. This CDR3 comprises 15 residues. Losses at the gene ends were 3 bases for V and 6 bases for J; bases not matched to a gene: 10. CDR1 and CDR2 (germline): KGHSH, LQKENI. The DNA read from the CDR3 is TGTGCCAGCTCACCCATTGGAACAGGGGGAGGCGAG. It is translated as CASSPIGTGGGE. The whole CDR3 protein is CASSPIGTGGGEQYF.

Many counts were recorded for this clone. The CDR3 goes on 3 residues after the read ends, and that part is filled in from the germline J gene. The V and J genes are TRBV7-6 and TRBJ2-7; TRBD1 aligns across 7 bases. The germline CDR1 and CDR2 sequences are SGHVS and FNYEAQ. This CDR3 spans 14 amino acids. Unmatched junction bases numbered 7, after V lost 5 bases and J lost 3 bases. CDR3 sequence reads: CASSHRDSRYEQYF. Partial CDR3 DNA: TGTGCCAGCAGCCACCGGGACAGTCGCTACGAG.

This clone has a count of ten or more. The read comes to an end 3 residues before the CDR3 does, leaving the germline J gene to fill in the end. The rearrangement links TRBV7-9 to TRBJ1-2, with a possible D match to TRBD1 (5 bases). V was pared by 3 bases and J by 6 bases, with 8 bases between. This CDR3 spans 12 amino acids. The germline gives CDR1 SEHNR, CDR2 FQNEAQ (reference sequence). The covered CDR3 bases are TGTGCCAGCAGCTTCCAGGGTCATGGC. It specifies CASSFQGHG. The entire CDR3 is CASSFQGHGYTF.

Note on this clone: The missing CDR3 end, 3 residues past where the read stops, is filled in from the germline J gene. This chain joins TRBV7-6 and TRBJ1-1; D gene unclear. Between the trimmed V and J ends, which lost 1 base and 4 bases, there was a span of 10 bases. The germline gives CDR1 SGHVS, CDR2 FNYEAQ. The CDR3 contains 14 residues. CDR3 bases read: TGTGCCAGCAGCTTAGTCGGGGATGGCACTGAA. Translating gives CASSLVGDGTE. The whole CDR3 protein reads CASSLVGDGTEAFF.

This clone has a count of ten or more. CDR3 bases read: TGTGCCAGCAGCGTCACAGGGTACGGTTCACCC. Translating gives CASSVTGYGSP. In full, the CDR3 is CASSVTGYGSPLHF. The chain employs TRBV7-3 and TRBJ1-6, with D maybe TRBD1 (6 bases). The read terminates 3 residues ahead of where the CDR3 ends, so the germline J gene completes it. Germline values: CDR1 SGHTA, CDR2 FQGTGA. Trimming removed 5 bases from V and 9 bases from J, with 14 bases in between. The CDR3 contains 14 residues.

This clone showed up many times. The read halts 3 residues ahead of the CDR3 end, with the missing end drawn from the germline J gene. The chain couples TRBV30 to TRBJ2-4; TRBD1 is a possible D gene (6 bases). Trimming took 4 bases from V and 6 from J, leaving 16 bases between them. This CDR3 contains 14 residues. Germline loops: CDR1 GTSNPN, CDR2 SVGIG (reference sequence). CDR3 bases read: TGTGCCTGGAAACCCACAGGGATAGGAAACATT. This translates into CAWKPTGIGNI. The full-length CDR3 reads as CAWKPTGIGNIQYF.

This clone was picked up many times. The CDR3 end falls 3 residues outside the read, so it is completed with the germline J gene. The rearrangement joins TRBV20-1 to TRBJ2-3, with D tentatively TRBD2 (6 bases). Germline V gene lookup returns CDR1 DFQATT and CDR2 SNEGSKA (reference sequence). This CDR3 comprises 14 residues. The part of the CDR3 DNA that was read is TGCAGTGCTAGTCCGGAAGGCGGGAAAGAGACG. It codes for CSASPEGGKET. The full-length CDR3 reads as CSASPEGGKETQYF.